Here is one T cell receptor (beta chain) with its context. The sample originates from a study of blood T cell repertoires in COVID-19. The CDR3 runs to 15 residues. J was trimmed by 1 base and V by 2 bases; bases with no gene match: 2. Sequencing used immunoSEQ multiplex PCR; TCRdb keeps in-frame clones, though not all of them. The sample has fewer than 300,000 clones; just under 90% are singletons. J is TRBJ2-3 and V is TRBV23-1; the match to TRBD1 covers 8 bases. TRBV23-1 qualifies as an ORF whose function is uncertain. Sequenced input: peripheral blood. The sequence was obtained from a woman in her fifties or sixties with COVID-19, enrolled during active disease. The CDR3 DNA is TGCGCCAGCAGTCAACCGGACAGGGGCACAGATACGCAGTATTTT. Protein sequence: CASSQPDRGTDTQYF.